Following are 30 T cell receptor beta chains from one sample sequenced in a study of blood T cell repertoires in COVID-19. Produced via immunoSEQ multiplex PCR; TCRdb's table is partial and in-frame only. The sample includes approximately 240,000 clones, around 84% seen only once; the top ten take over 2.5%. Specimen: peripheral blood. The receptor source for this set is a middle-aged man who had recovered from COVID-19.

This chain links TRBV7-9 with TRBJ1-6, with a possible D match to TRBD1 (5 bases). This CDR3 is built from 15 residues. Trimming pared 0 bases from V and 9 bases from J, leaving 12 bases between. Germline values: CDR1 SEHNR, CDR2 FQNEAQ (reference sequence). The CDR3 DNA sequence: TGTGCCAGCAGCTTAGCAGAGGGACTGACTTCACCCCTCCACTTT. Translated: CASSLAEGLTSPLHF.

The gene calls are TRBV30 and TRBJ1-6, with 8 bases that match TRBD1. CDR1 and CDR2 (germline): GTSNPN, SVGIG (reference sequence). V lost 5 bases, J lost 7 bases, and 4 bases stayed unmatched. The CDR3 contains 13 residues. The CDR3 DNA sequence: TGTGCCTGGCAGGGGGCGCGAAATTCACCCCTCCACTTT. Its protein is CAWQGARNSPLHF.

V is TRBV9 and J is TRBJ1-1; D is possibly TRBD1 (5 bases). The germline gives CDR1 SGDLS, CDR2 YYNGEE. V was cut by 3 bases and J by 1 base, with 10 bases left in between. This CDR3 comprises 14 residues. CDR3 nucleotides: TGTGCCAGCAGCGCGTCAACAGGGAACACTGAAGCTTTCTTT. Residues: CASSASTGNTEAFF.

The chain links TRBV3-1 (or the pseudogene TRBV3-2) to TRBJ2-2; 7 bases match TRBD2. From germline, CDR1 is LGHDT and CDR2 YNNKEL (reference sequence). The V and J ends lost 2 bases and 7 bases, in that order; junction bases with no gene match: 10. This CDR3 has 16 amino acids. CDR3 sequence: CASSQYGGRKIGELFF. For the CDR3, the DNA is TGTGCCAGCAGCCAATACGGCGGGAGAAAAATCGGGGAGCTGTTTTTT.

CDR3 residues: CASSGQGAETQYF. For the CDR3, the DNA is TGTGCCAGCAGCGGACAGGGGGCGGAGACCCAGTACTTC. J is TRBJ2-5 and V is TRBV2; 11 bases align to TRBD1. CDR3 length: 13 amino acids. Germline V lookup: CDR1 SNHLY, CDR2 FYNNEI. Trimming took 6 bases from V and 5 from J; bases not matched to a gene: 2.

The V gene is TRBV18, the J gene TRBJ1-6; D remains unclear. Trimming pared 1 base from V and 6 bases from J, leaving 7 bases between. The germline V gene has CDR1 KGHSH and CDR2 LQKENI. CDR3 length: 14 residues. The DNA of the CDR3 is TGTGCCAGCTCACCACGCGGGTCTAATTCACCCCTCCACTTT. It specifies CASSPRGSNSPLHF.

CDR3 nucleotide sequence: TGCGCCAGCAGCTTGACAGCGGGAGCTACAGATACGCAGTATTTT. Translation gives CASSLTAGATDTQYF. This chain joins TRBV5-1 and TRBJ2-3, with 8 bases fitting TRBD2. Germline loops: CDR1 SGHRS, CDR2 YFSETQ. The CDR3 contains 15 residues. V gave up 1 base and J gave up 3 bases; unmatched junction bases: 4.

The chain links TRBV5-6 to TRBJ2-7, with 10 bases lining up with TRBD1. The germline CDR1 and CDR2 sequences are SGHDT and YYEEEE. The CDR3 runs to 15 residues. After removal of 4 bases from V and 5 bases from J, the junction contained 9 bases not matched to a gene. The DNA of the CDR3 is TGTGCCAGCAGCCTAGCAGGGACAGGGGTCCACGAGCAGTACTTC. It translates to CASSLAGTGVHEQYF.

The DNA for the CDR3 is TGTGCCAGCAGTCGGTTCCTAGGCGGGGGGACCACCGGGGAGCTGTTTTTT. It codes for CASSRFLGGGTTGELFF. This chain uses TRBV7-2 with TRBJ2-2; 8 bases are shared with TRBD2. Germline V gene data show CDR1 as SGHTA and CDR2 as FQGNSA. The CDR3 length is 17 residues. J gave up 4 bases and V 6 bases, and 13 bases lay outside the gene matches.

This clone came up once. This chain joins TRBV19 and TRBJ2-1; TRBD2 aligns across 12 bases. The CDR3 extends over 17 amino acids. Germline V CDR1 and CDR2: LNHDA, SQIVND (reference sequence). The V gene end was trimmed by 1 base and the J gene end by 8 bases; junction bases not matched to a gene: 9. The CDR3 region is CASSIGAWLAGGYEQFF. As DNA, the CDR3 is TGTGCCAGTAGTATAGGTGCTTGGCTAGCGGGAGGGTATGAGCAGTTCTTC.

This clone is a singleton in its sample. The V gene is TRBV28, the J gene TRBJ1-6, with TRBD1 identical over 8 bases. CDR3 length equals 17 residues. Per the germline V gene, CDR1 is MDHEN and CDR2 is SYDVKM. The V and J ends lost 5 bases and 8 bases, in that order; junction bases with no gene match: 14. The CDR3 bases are TGTGCCAGCAGTAATTACCAGGGGGCCTTCCCCGATTCACCCCTCCACTTT. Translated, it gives CASSNYQGAFPDSPLHF. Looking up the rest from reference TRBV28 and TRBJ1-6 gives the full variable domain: DVKVTQSSRYLVKRTGEKVFLECVQDMDHENMFWYRQDPGLGLRLIYFSYDVKMKEKGDIPEGYSVSREKKERFSLILESASTNQTSMYLCASSNYQGAFPDSPLHFGNGTRLTVT.

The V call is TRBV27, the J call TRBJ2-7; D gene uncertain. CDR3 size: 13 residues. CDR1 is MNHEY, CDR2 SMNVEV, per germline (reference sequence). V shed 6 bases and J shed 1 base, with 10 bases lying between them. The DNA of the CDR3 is TGTGCCAGCAGCCGCTATAGATCCTACGAGCAGTACTTC. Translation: CASSRYRSYEQYF.

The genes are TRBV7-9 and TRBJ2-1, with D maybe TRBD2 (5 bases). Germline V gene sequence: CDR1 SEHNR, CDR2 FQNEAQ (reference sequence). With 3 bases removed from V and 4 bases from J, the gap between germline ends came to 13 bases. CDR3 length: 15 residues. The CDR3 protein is CASSFLSGAYNEQFF. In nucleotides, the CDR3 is TGTGCCAGCAGCTTTCTAAGCGGAGCTTACAATGAGCAGTTCTTC.

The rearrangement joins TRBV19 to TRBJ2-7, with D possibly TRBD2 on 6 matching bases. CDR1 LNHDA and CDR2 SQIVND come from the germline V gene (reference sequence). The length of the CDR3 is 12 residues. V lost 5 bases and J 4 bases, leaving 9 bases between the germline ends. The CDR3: CASSPGTYEQYF. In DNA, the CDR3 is TGTGCCAGTAGTCCAGGGACTTACGAGCAGTACTTC.

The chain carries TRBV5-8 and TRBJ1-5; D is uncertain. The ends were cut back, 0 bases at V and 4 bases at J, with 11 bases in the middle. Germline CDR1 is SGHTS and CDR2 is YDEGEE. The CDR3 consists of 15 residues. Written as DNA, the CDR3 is TGTGCCAGCAGCTTGGGCACTCGGGATAATCAGCCCCAGCATTTT. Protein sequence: CASSLGTRDNQPQHF. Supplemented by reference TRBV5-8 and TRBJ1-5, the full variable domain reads EAGVTQSPTHLIKTRGQQATLRCSPISGHTSVYWYQQALGLGLQFLLWYDEGEERNRGNFPPRFSGRQFPNYSSELNVNALELEDSALYLCASSLGTRDNQPQHFGDGTRLSIL.

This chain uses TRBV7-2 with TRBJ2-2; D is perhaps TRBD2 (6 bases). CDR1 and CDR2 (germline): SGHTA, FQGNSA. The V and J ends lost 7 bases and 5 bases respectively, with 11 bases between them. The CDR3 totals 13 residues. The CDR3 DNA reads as TGTGCCAGCAACCGACTAGTGACCGGGGAGCTGTTTTTT. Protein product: CASNRLVTGELFF.

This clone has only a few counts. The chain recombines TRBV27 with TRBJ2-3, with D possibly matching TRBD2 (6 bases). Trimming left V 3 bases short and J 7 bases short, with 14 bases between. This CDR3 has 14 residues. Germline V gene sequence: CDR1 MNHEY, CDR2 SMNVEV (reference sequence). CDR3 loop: CASSLREARHTQYF. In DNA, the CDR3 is TGTGCCAGCAGTTTGAGGGAGGCGCGACATACGCAGTATTTT.

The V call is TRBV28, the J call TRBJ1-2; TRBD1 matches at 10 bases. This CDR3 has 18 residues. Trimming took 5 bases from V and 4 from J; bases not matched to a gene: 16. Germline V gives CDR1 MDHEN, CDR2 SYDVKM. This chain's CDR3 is CASSPYRLGTGESYGYTF. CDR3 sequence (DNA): TGTGCCAGCAGTCCCTACAGGCTTGGGACAGGGGAGAGCTATGGCTACACCTTC.

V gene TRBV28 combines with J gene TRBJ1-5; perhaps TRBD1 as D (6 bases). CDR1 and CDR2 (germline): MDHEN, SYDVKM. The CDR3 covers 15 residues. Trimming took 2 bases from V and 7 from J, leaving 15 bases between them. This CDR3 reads CASSLGRGFRQPQHF. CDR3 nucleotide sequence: TGTGCCAGCAGTTTAGGCAGGGGTTTTCGGCAGCCCCAGCATTTT.

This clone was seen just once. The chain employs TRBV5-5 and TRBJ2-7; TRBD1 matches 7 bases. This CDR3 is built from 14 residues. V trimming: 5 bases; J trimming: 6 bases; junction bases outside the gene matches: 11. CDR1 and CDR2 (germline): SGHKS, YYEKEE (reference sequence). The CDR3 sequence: CASRNRGGGGEQYF. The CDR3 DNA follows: TGTGCCAGCAGGAACAGGGGTGGCGGCGGCGAGCAGTACTTC. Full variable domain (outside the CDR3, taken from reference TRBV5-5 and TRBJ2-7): DAGVTQSPTHLIKTRGQQVTLRCSPISGHKSVSWYQQVLGQGPQFIFQYYEKEERGRGNFPDRFSARQFPNYSSELNVNALLLGDSALYLCASRNRGGGGEQYFGPGTRLTVT.

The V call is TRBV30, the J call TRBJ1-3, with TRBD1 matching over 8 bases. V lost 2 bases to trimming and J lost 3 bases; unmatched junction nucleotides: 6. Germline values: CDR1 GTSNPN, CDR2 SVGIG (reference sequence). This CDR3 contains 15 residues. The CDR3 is CAWSPTGALGNTIYF. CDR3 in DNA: TGTGCCTGGAGTCCGACAGGGGCTCTTGGAAACACCATATATTTT.

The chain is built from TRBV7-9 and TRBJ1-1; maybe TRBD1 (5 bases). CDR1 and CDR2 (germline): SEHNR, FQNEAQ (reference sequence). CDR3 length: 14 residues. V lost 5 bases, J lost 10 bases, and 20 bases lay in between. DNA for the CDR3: TGTGCCAGCAGCCTCCTCGGGGGGAAGGTTGGAGCTTTCTTT. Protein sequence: CASSLLGGKVGAFF.

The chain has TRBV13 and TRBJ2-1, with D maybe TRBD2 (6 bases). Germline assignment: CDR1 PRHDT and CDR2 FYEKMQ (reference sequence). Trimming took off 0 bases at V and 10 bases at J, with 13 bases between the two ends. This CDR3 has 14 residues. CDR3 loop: CASSLGLGGREQFF. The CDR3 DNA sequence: TGTGCCAGCAGCTTAGGCCTCGGGGGTAGGGAGCAGTTCTTC.

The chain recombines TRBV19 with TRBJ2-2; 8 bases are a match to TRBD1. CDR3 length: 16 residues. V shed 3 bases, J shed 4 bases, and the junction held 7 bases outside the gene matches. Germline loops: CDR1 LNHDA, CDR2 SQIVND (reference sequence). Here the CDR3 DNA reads TGTGCCAGTAGTATCGGTCAGGGGGCGATCACCGGGGAGCTGTTTTTT. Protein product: CASSIGQGAITGELFF.

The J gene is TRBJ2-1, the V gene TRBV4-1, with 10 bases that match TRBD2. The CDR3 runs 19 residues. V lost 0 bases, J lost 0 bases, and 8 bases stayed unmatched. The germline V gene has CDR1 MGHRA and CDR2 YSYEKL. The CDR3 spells CASSQEQLAGWSSYNEQFF. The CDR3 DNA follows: TGCGCCAGCAGCCAAGAACAACTAGCGGGATGGAGCTCCTACAATGAGCAGTTCTTC.

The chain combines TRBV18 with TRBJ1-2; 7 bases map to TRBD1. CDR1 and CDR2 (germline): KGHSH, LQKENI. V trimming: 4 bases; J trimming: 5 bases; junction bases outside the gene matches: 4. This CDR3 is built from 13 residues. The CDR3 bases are TGTGCCAGCTCACAAGTGGGACAGTATGGCTACACCTTC. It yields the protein CASSQVGQYGYTF.

The CDR3 nucleotides are TGTGCCAGCAGTGAGCTAGCGGGAGAAGGGGTAGAGCAGTTCTTC. Protein product: CASSELAGEGVEQFF. J is TRBJ2-1 and V is TRBV6-4; TRBD2 agrees at 10 bases. Germline CDR1 MRHNA, CDR2 SNTAGT. This CDR3 comprises 15 residues. J was trimmed by 10 bases and V by 3 bases; bases with no gene match: 9.

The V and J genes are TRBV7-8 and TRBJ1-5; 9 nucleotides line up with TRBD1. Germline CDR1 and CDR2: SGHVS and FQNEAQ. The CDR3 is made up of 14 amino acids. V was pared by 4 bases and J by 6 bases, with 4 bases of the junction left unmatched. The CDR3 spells CASSSDRGIQPQHF. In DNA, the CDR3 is TGTGCCAGCAGCTCTGACAGGGGGATTCAGCCCCAGCATTTT.

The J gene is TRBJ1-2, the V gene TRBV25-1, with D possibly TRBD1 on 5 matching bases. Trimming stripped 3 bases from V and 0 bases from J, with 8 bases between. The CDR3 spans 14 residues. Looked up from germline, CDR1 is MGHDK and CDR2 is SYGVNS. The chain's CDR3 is CASSDQGTNYGYTF. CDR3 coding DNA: TGTGCCAGCAGTGACCAGGGTACTAACTATGGCTACACCTTC.

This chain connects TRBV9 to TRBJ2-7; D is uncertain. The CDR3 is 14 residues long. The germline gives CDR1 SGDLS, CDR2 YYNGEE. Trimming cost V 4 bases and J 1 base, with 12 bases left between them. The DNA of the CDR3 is TGTGCCAGCAGCCCGAGACTCGGATCCTACGAGCAGTACTTC. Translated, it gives CASSPRLGSYEQYF.